Included here is one T cell receptor (beta chain) sequence, with context. This specimen comes from a study of blood T cell repertoires in COVID-19. Across the whole study: Researchers got acute and convalescent COVID-19 samples from the United States, Italy and Spain. From T cells, B-cell-depleted T cells, or PBMCs came the material, which was cDNA or gDNA.

Looked up from germline, CDR1 is SGHTA and CDR2 is FQGNSA. The V end was cut by 4 bases, the J end by 0 bases, with 10 bases between. This CDR3 contains 15 residues. Authors' analysis steps: Reference gene primer amplification gave nucleated cell count estimates. Libraries were prepared by immunoSEQ multiplex PCR; TCRdb keeps only in-frame clonotypes and omits some of them. V and J calls and clone size are those listed in that table; D and trimming were worked out from the DNA. The sample holds thousands of clones, approximately 86% seen once. The sequence was obtained from a human donor with active COVID-19. The donor label of this sample is uncertain. Sequencing was performed on peripheral blood. V and J are TRBV7-2 and TRBJ1-5; D is possibly TRBD1 (6 bases). The CDR3 here is CASSSSTGSNQPQHF. The CDR3 region has the DNA TGTGCCAGCAGCTCATCGACAGGTAGCAATCAGCCCCAGCATTTT.